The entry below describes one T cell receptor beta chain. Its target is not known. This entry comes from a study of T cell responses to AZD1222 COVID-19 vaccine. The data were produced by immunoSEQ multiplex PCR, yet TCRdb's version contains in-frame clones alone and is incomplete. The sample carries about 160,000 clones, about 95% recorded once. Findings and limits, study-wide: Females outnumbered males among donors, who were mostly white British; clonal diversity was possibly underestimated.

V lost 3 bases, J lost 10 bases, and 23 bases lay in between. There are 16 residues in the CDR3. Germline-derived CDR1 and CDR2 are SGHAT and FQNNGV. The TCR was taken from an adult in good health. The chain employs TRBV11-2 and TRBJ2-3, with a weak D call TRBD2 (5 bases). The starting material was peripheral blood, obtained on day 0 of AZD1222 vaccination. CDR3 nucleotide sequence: TGTGCCAGCAGCTTCCTTGAGGGTGCCCCCACAATAGCGCAGTATTTT. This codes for CASSFLEGAPTIAQYF.